This entry lists 29 T cell receptor beta chains sequenced from one sample in a study of response to subunit inactivated influenza vaccine (dated by TCRdb to the late 2010s). The library was built by means of RT-PCR. Sequencing used an Illumina HiSeq 2500. The raw public data were reprocessed by TCRdb itself: fastp quality trimming at Q25, MiXCR clonotype calling, in-frame beta chains only. When rows share a CDR3 protein, they turn into one entry using the most common DNA and genes. The sample records over 750,000 distinct CDR3 sequences, 21% of which are singletons. The ten largest clones represent roughly 10% of the sample. The sample was PBMCs from blood, taken about 5 days after vaccination. The receptors stem from a man in his fifties who received an inactivated influenza vaccine. Donor details come from another sample of the same person, matched by shared clones.

This clonotype has ten or more counts. Germline and junction disagree at one end, which may indicate a read error. The chain joins TRBV12-3 or TRBV12-4 to TRBJ2-5, with TRBD2 matching 15 bases. The length of the CDR3 is 14 residues. The CDR3: CASSSGTSGRRANF. In DNA, the CDR3 is TGTGCCAGCAGTTCCGGGACTAGCGGGAGGCGGGCCAACTTC.

This clonotype has a handful of counts. The chain uses TRBV9 and TRBJ2-1; TRBD1 agrees at 7 bases. CDR3 length equals 15 residues. The germline CDR1 and CDR2 sequences are SGDLS and YYNGEE. Germline trimming cut 4 bases from V and 2 bases from J; bases unmatched to any gene: 6. CDR3 DNA sequence: TGTGCCAGCAGCACGAGACAGGGTCCCTACAATGAGCAGTTCTTC. It yields the protein CASSTRQGPYNEQFF.

This clonotype was seen a handful of times. The chain combines TRBV3-1 with TRBJ2-7; TRBD1 matches at 11 bases. J gave up 2 bases and V 3 bases, and 3 bases lay outside the gene matches. The CDR3 is made up of 15 amino acids. Germline CDR1 LGHDT, CDR2 YNNKEL (reference sequence). CDR3 DNA sequence: TGTGCCAGCAGCCAGGACAGGGGGCAGACCTACGAGCAGTACTTC. Translation gives CASSQDRGQTYEQYF.

This clonotype showed up just a few times. The V call is TRBV20-1, the J call TRBJ2-7, with TRBD1 matching over 7 bases. The CDR3 has 13 residues. V trimming: 1 base; J trimming: 2 bases; junction bases outside the gene matches: 2. Germline V gene data show CDR1 as DFQATT and CDR2 as SNEGSKA (reference sequence). The CDR3 DNA is TGCAGTGCTAGAGTGACAGGGCCCTACGAGCAGTACTTC. It is translated as CSARVTGPYEQYF.

This clonotype was found a few times. The chain recombines TRBV5-1 with TRBJ1-2, with 8 nucleotides matching TRBD1. CDR1 is SGHRS, CDR2 YFSETQ, per germline. The CDR3 runs to 14 residues. V dropped 1 base and J dropped 6; count of bases not matched to a gene: 5. CDR3 nucleotide sequence: TGCGCCAGCAGCTTGTCAGGGGGCGTGGATGGCTACACCTTC. Protein sequence: CASSLSGGVDGYTF.

This clonotype was picked up a small number of times. This chain connects TRBV7-2 to TRBJ2-7, with 7 bases lining up with TRBD2. CDR3 length: 15 amino acids. With 1 base clipped from V and 6 bases from J, the junction kept 9 bases outside the gene matches. Germline V lookup: CDR1 SGHTA, CDR2 FQGNSA. The CDR3 spells CASSLDGLVSLEQYF. The CDR3 region has the DNA TGTGCCAGCAGCTTAGACGGACTAGTGTCCCTCGAGCAGTACTTC. Combining the CDR3 with reference TRBV7-2 and TRBJ2-7 gives the whole variable domain GAGVSQSPSNKVTEKGKDVELRCDPISGHTALYWYRQSLGQGLEFLIYFQGNSAPDKSGLPSDRFSAERTGGSVSTLTIQRTQQEDSAVYLCASSLDGLVSLEQYFGPGTRLTVT.

There are a few counts of this clonotype. V gene TRBV6-1 combines with J gene TRBJ2-3, with no clear D. V was pared by 5 bases and J by 0 bases, with 12 bases between. This CDR3 is built from 15 residues. Germline CDR1 reads MNHNS; CDR2 reads SASEGT. The CDR3 nucleotides read TGTGCCAGCAGTCCCATCAGCGTTAGCACAGATACGCAGTATTTT. Encoded protein: CASSPISVSTDTQYF.

J is TRBJ2-1 and V is TRBV20-1; 9 nucleotides align to TRBD1. Germline V gene data show CDR1 as DFQATT and CDR2 as SNEGSKA (reference sequence). The V segment lost 3 bases and the J segment 7 bases; nucleotides outside the gene matches: 4. CDR3 length equals 13 residues. The DNA of the CDR3 is TGCAGTGCTAGGAACAGGGGGCGGAATGAGCAGTTCTTC. It translates to CSARNRGRNEQFF.

The rearrangement joins TRBV7-2 to TRBJ2-5; 15 bases are a match to TRBD2. CDR1 and CDR2 (germline): SGHTA, FQGNSA. This CDR3 has 16 residues. V gave up 3 bases and J gave up 4 bases; unmatched junction bases: 3. Written as DNA, the CDR3 is TGTGCCAGCAGCTTTGGGACTAGCGGGGGGTTAGAGACCCAGTACTTC. Its protein is CASSFGTSGGLETQYF.

The chain combines TRBV28 with TRBJ2-7; 8 bases map to TRBD1. J gave up 2 bases and V 6 bases, and 6 bases lay outside the gene matches. Germline assignment: CDR1 MDHEN and CDR2 SYDVKM. This CDR3 region has 14 residues. DNA for the CDR3: TGTGCCAGCAGAGGACAGGGAACTCCCTACGAGCAGTACTTC. Encoded protein: CASRGQGTPYEQYF.

This clonotype came up a few times. This chain joins TRBV9 and TRBJ2-3; no clear D. Germline CDR1 and CDR2: SGDLS and YYNGEE. The CDR3 spans 13 residues. V was shortened by 4 bases and J by 6 bases, with 12 bases between the two germline ends. CDR3 amino acids: CASSPSSPDTQYF. CDR3 sequence (DNA): TGTGCCAGCAGCCCCTCATCTCCGGATACGCAGTATTTT.

V usage is TRBV29-1 and J usage is TRBJ2-3; D remains unclear. The V gene lost 5 bases and the J gene lost 1 base, with 7 bases spanning the gap. CDR3 length equals 12 residues. CDR1 is SQVTM and CDR2 is ANQGSEA in the germline V gene. This CDR3 reads CSVSPGTDTQYF. For the CDR3, the DNA is TGCAGCGTTTCACCAGGCACAGATACGCAGTATTTT.

This chain connects TRBV10-3 to TRBJ1-6; D may be TRBD1 (6 bases). V lost 10 bases and J lost 6, with 13 bases in between. This CDR3 has 13 amino acids. Per germline, CDR1 ENHRY and CDR2 SYGVKD. In nucleotides, the CDR3 is TGTGCCACCACCCCAGGGGCTAATTCACCCCTCCACTTT. It codes for CATTPGANSPLHF.

This clonotype was recorded many times. This rearrangement joins TRBV12-3 or TRBV12-4 to TRBJ2-1; TRBD2 aligns across 8 bases. The V and J ends lost 5 bases and 0 bases, in that order; junction bases with no gene match: 6. The CDR3 totals 16 residues. In DNA form, the CDR3 reads TGTGCCAGCAGTCCCAGACTAGCGAGCTCCTACAATGAGCAGTTCTTC. This gives the protein CASSPRLASSYNEQFF.

The chain is built from TRBV15 and TRBJ2-2; 12 bases are shared with TRBD2. V lost 8 bases to trimming and J lost 3 bases; unmatched junction nucleotides: 4. Germline V CDR1 and CDR2: LNHNV, YYDKDF (reference sequence). The CDR3 contains 15 residues. DNA of the CDR3: TGTGCCACCCAGACTAGCGGGAGTGACACCGGGGAGCTGTTTTTT. Residues: CATQTSGSDTGELFF. Combining the CDR3 with reference TRBV15 and TRBJ2-2 gives the whole variable domain DAMVIQNPRYQVTQFGKPVTLSCSQTLNHNVMYWYQQKSSQAPKLLFHYYDKDFNNEADTPDNFQSRRPNTSFCFLDIRSPGLGDTAMYLCATQTSGSDTGELFFGEGSRLTVL.

The rearrangement links TRBV10-3 to TRBJ2-3; D ambiguous. Germline V gene data show CDR1 as ENHRY and CDR2 as SYGVKD. This CDR3 region has 13 residues. Trimming cost V 10 bases and J 0 bases, with 11 bases left between them. The CDR3 DNA reads as TGTGCCACGACCGCCAAGAGCACAGATACGCAGTATTTT. Encoded protein: CATTAKSTDTQYF.

The chain joins TRBV5-6 to TRBJ2-1; 10 positions agree with TRBD1. The CDR3 is made up of 15 amino acids. Germline values: CDR1 SGHDT, CDR2 YYEEEE. Trimming took 4 bases from V and 4 from J; bases not matched to a gene: 5. The CDR3 nucleotides are TGTGCCAGCAGCGCTGACAGGGGGCGATACAATGAGCAGTTCTTC. Translation gives CASSADRGRYNEQFF. Full variable domain (rest looked up from reference TRBV5-6 and TRBJ2-1): DAGVTQSPTHLIKTRGQQVTLRCSPKSGHDTVSWYQQALGQGPQFIFQYYEEEERQRGNFPDRFSGHQFPNYSSELNVNALLLGDSALYLCASSADRGRYNEQFFGPGTRLTVL.

This clonotype came up a few times. J is TRBJ2-1 and V is TRBV6-1; 9 nucleotides agree with TRBD2. This CDR3 is 14 amino acids long. Germline V gives CDR1 MNHNS, CDR2 SASEGT. Trimming took 11 bases from V and 5 from J; bases not matched to a gene: 10. This chain's CDR3 is CAFRRGGSDNEQFF. As DNA, the CDR3 is TGTGCCTTTCGGCGGGGGGGTAGTGACAATGAGCAGTTCTTC.

The chain recombines TRBV10-3 with TRBJ2-1; D gene uncertain. CDR3 length: 14 amino acids. The germline V and J ends were trimmed by 5 bases and 6 bases, with 14 bases remaining between them. The germline CDR1 and CDR2 sequences are ENHRY and SYGVKD. In DNA, the CDR3 is TGTGCCATCAGTTTAGACCAGGCACTCAATGAGCAGTTCTTC. Translating it yields CAISLDQALNEQFF.

This clonotype has only a few counts. The gene calls are TRBV20-1 and TRBJ2-3; no firm D call. The germline V gene has CDR1 DFQATT and CDR2 SNEGSKA (reference sequence). The CDR3 runs to 13 residues. V gave up 1 base and J gave up 0 bases, with 5 bases separating them. CDR3 protein: CSARAESTDTQYF. Written as DNA, the CDR3 is TGCAGTGCTAGAGCGGAGAGCACAGATACGCAGTATTTT.

This rearrangement joins TRBV20-1 to TRBJ2-3; weak D call: TRBD2 (5 bases). The CDR3 loop spans 13 amino acids. The V end lost 3 bases, the J end lost 6 bases, and 13 bases lay between the germline ends. In germline, CDR1 is DFQATT, CDR2 SNEGSKA (reference sequence). The CDR3 is CSASRRDGDTQYF. The CDR3 coding sequence is TGCAGTGCTAGTAGACGGGATGGGGATACGCAGTATTTT.

The chain recombines TRBV12-3 or TRBV12-4 with TRBJ1-4, with TRBD1 matching 9 bases. The V and J ends lost 5 bases and 8 bases, in that order; junction bases with no gene match: 12. The CDR3 consists of 16 residues. CDR3 in amino acids: CASSGLQGAKREKLFF. The CDR3 DNA reads TGTGCCAGCAGTGGCCTACAGGGGGCGAAGAGAGAAAAACTGTTTTTT.

This clonotype appeared a few times. The chain recombines TRBV4-3 with TRBJ2-3; tentative D call: TRBD2 (5 bases). Deletions cut 4 bases from V and 2 bases from J, with 13 bases between. Germline V lookup: CDR1 LGHNA, CDR2 YSLEER. The CDR3 covers 15 residues. CDR3 nucleotides: TGCGCCAGCAGCCGTGGACTTTTCCCCACAGATACGCAGTATTTT. Protein product: CASSRGLFPTDTQYF.

The rearrangement joins TRBV9 to TRBJ1-1; D not certain. The CDR3 has 16 amino acids. CDR1 is SGDLS, CDR2 YYNGEE, per germline. Trimming removed 0 bases from V and 2 bases from J, with 14 bases in between. CDR3 nucleotides: TGTGCCAGCAGCGTAGGAACCCTCGTGAAAAACACTGAAGCTTTCTTT. It yields the protein CASSVGTLVKNTEAFF.

The CDR3 nucleotides are TGCAGTGCTAGAGATCTGGCCAGGGGGAGTTCGGACATTCAGTACTTC. Its protein is CSARDLARGSSDIQYF. The chain carries TRBV20-1 and TRBJ2-4; 7 nucleotides match TRBD1. With V trimmed by 0 bases and J by 8 bases, 13 bases remained unmatched. CDR1 DFQATT and CDR2 SNEGSKA come from the germline V gene (reference sequence). The CDR3 contains 16 residues.

In this sample, this clonotype turned up a few times. This chain joins TRBV3-1 and TRBJ2-2; D not certain. V lost 4 bases to trimming and J lost 6 bases, with 9 bases between them. The CDR3 totals 13 residues. Germline CDR1 reads LGHDT; CDR2 reads YNNKEL (reference sequence). CDR3 sequence reads: CASSPTPAGELFF. CDR3 bases: TGTGCCAGCAGCCCGACTCCAGCCGGGGAGCTGTTTTTT.

This clonotype was recorded a few times. The rearrangement uses TRBV6-5 and TRBJ1-2, with 10 bases fitting TRBD1. Trimming removed 0 bases from V and 3 bases from J; junction bases left unmatched: 4. The length of the CDR3 is 16 residues. Germline values: CDR1 MNHEY, CDR2 SVGAGI. For the CDR3, the DNA is TGTGCCAGCAGTTACTCGGTCGGACAGGGGGACTATGGCTACACCTTC. This sequence encodes CASSYSVGQGDYGYTF.

The chain couples TRBV24-1 to TRBJ1-2; no firm D call. The CDR3 is made up of 14 amino acids. V was shortened by 7 bases and J by 4 bases, with 15 bases between the two germline ends. Germline V lookup: CDR1 KGHDR, CDR2 SFDVKD. The CDR3 reads CATRRMIDPYGYTF. CDR3 coding DNA: TGTGCCACCAGGAGGATGATCGACCCCTATGGCTACACCTTC.

This clonotype was detected many times. This chain connects TRBV3-1 to TRBJ1-3; D not certain. Germline V lookup: CDR1 LGHDT, CDR2 YNNKEL (reference sequence). The CDR3 has 16 residues. The V end lost 4 bases, the J end lost 0 bases, and 13 bases lay between the germline ends. CDR3 protein: CASSPRTPYSGNTIYF. CDR3 coding DNA: TGTGCCAGCAGCCCTCGGACGCCATACTCTGGAAACACCATATATTTT.